Presented here are 26 T cell receptor beta chains from one specimen sequenced in a study of Ad26.COV2.S vaccination and SARS-CoV-2 variants. Treatment: roughly 20 received Ad26.COV2.S at low or high dose, single or two shots; roughly five received placebo; per-sample allocation not given. Sampling occurred on day 63 after the first vaccine or placebo injection. Using immunoSEQ multiplex PCR, the repertoire was profiled, and TCRdb retains in-frame clones only, with some absent. The profile shows about 410,000 clones, 89% of them singletons. The source was peripheral blood, collected in a trial of Ad26.COV2.S vaccine versus placebo. These receptors originate from a person between 18 and 60 years old who received the Ad26.COV2.S COVID-19 vaccine or a placebo.

V usage is TRBV11-1 and J usage is TRBJ2-7, with D unclear. Trimming removed 7 bases from V and 5 bases from J, with 24 bases in between. Germline CDR1 is SGHAT and CDR2 is FQDESV (reference sequence). The length of the CDR3 is 16 residues. CDR3 in amino acids: CASTPRADPFGHEQYF. For the CDR3, the DNA is TGTGCCAGCACCCCCCGAGCCGATCCGTTTGGCCACGAGCAGTACTTC.

CDR3: CAISEGGSRHNEQFF. CDR3 coding DNA: TGTGCCATCAGTGAGGGGGGGAGTCGGCACAATGAGCAGTTCTTC. The chain couples TRBV10-3 to TRBJ2-1; D may be TRBD2 (6 bases). CDR3 length equals 15 residues. CDR1 is ENHRY, CDR2 SYGVKD, per germline. V was clipped by 2 bases and J by 5 bases, with 13 bases between them.

This sequence joins TRBV29-1 and TRBJ2-2, with TRBD2 matching 7 bases. The germline gives CDR1 SQVTM, CDR2 ANQGSEA. The CDR3 is made up of 14 amino acids. V shed 7 bases, J shed 5 bases, and the junction held 10 bases outside the gene matches. The CDR3 DNA reads as TGCAGCGGTAAAGCGGGATCTGGGACCGGGGAGCTGTTTTTT. Translating it yields CSGKAGSGTGELFF.

The chain uses TRBV28 and TRBJ1-1; the D gene is possibly TRBD1 (6 bases). Germline CDR1 and CDR2: MDHEN and SYDVKM. V lost 3 bases to trimming and J lost 10 bases, with 12 bases between them. The CDR3 sequence is 12 residues long. In DNA form, the CDR3 reads TGTGCCAGCAGTTTGCTAGGGGGAAGAGCTTTCTTT. Residues: CASSLLGGRAFF.

The V gene is TRBV4-2, the J gene TRBJ2-1, with D unclear. This CDR3 comprises 15 residues. Germline CDR1 reads LGHNA; CDR2 reads YNFKEQ. V lost 0 bases and J 0 bases, leaving 6 bases between the germline ends. CDR3 bases: TGTGCCAGCAGCCAAGATCCAGTCTCCTACAATGAGCAGTTCTTC. The encoded protein is CASSQDPVSYNEQFF.

The rearrangement links TRBV30 to TRBJ2-1; possibly TRBD1 for D (5 bases). Per the germline V gene, CDR1 is GTSNPN and CDR2 is SVGIG (reference sequence). This CDR3 has 11 amino acids. V was trimmed by 3 bases and J by 13 bases, leaving 13 bases between them. Written as DNA, the CDR3 is TGTGCCTGGAGCGCCGGACAATCCCAGTTCTTC. This encodes CAWSAGQSQFF.

The chain recombines TRBV6-5 with TRBJ1-1, with 7 nucleotides matching TRBD1. Trimming took 1 base from V and 0 from J; bases not matched to a gene: 2. Germline assignment: CDR1 MNHEY and CDR2 SVGAGI. The CDR3 consists of 15 residues. The CDR3 DNA reads TGTGCCAGCAGTTACTTTGGACAGGTGAACACTGAAGCTTTCTTT. It yields the protein CASSYFGQVNTEAFF.

The V gene is TRBV4-1, the J gene TRBJ2-7, with 8 bases identical to TRBD1. The germline V gene encodes CDR1 MGHRA and CDR2 YSYEKL. This CDR3 comprises 15 residues. Trimming took 2 bases from V and 1 from J; bases not matched to a gene: 4. The CDR3 sequence: CASSQPGQVSYEQYF. Here the CDR3 DNA reads TGCGCCAGCAGCCAACCGGGACAGGTTTCCTACGAGCAGTACTTC.

The chain has TRBV4-1 and TRBJ2-7; D uncertain. This CDR3 has 14 amino acids. Per germline, CDR1 MGHRA and CDR2 YSYEKL. V was cut by 0 bases and J by 4 bases, with 10 bases left in between. The CDR3: CASSQDGRIYEQYF. The CDR3 bases are TGCGCCAGCAGCCAAGACGGAAGGATTTACGAGCAGTACTTC.

The CDR3 protein is CASSAGSGTARSYTF. CDR3 DNA: TGTGCCAGCAGCGCCGGCTCCGGGACGGCTAGGAGCTACACCTTC. The chain is built from TRBV5-6 and TRBJ1-2; the D gene is possibly TRBD1 (5 bases). The CDR3 has 15 residues. V was clipped by 4 bases and J by 9 bases, with 22 bases between them. Germline loops: CDR1 SGHDT, CDR2 YYEEEE.

This chain joins TRBV5-1 and TRBJ2-2; TRBD2 might be the D (5 bases). The germline V gene encodes CDR1 SGHRS and CDR2 YFSETQ. V lost 4 bases to trimming and J lost 2 bases, with 6 bases between them. This CDR3 region has 13 residues. CDR3 in amino acids: CASSPGNTGELFF. The CDR3 DNA is TGCGCCAGCAGCCCGGGAAACACCGGGGAGCTGTTTTTT.

The gene calls are TRBV15 and TRBJ2-3, with D maybe TRBD2 (6 bases). In germline, CDR1 is LNHNV, CDR2 YYDKDF (reference sequence). There are 14 residues in the CDR3. V was clipped by 1 base and J by 1 base, with 6 bases between them. This chain's CDR3 is CATSRAGGTDTQYF. The CDR3 DNA sequence: TGTGCCACCAGCAGAGCGGGGGGCACAGATACGCAGTATTTT.

The chain joins TRBV9 to TRBJ2-2; 10 nucleotides align to TRBD2. The CDR3 length is 20 residues. J gave up 0 bases and V 3 bases, and 14 bases lay outside the gene matches. Germline V gives CDR1 SGDLS, CDR2 YYNGEE. In DNA form, the CDR3 reads TGTGCCAGCAGCGCGAGACCCCGACTAGCGGGCACAACGAACACCGGGGAGCTGTTTTTT. It is translated as CASSARPRLAGTTNTGELFF.

This chain uses TRBV28 with TRBJ2-1; 7 bases line up with TRBD2. The CDR3 is made up of 11 amino acids. J gave up 12 bases and V 7 bases, and 6 bases lay outside the gene matches. Germline CDR1 and CDR2: MDHEN and SYDVKM. CDR3 in DNA: TGTGCCAGCATTGGGGGGGTCCGGCAGTTCTTC. This gives the protein CASIGGVRQFF.

This clone was detected once. The chain uses TRBV14 and TRBJ2-7; 7 bases fit TRBD1. This CDR3 comprises 15 residues. Germline values: CDR1 SGHDN, CDR2 FVKESK. With V trimmed by 1 base and J by 3 bases, 6 bases remained unmatched. The CDR3 spells CASSQGVGDSYEQYF. CDR3 bases: TGTGCCAGCAGCCAAGGGGTAGGGGACAGCTACGAGCAGTACTTC.

The chain couples TRBV7-9 to TRBJ2-3; D might be TRBD2 (5 bases). Germline CDR1 SEHNR, CDR2 FQNEAQ (reference sequence). V lost 1 base to trimming and J lost 5 bases, with 7 bases between them. This CDR3 has 13 residues. CDR3 bases: TGTGCCAGCAGCTTAGACGAGGGAGATACGCAGTATTTT. Translation: CASSLDEGDTQYF.

The chain combines TRBV3-1 (or the pseudogene TRBV3-2) with TRBJ1-2, with D unclear. Germline CDR1 LGHDT, CDR2 YNNKEL (reference sequence). V shed 0 bases and J shed 4 bases, with 9 bases lying between them. CDR3 length: 14 residues. The CDR3 protein is CASSQDQATYGYTF. CDR3 coding DNA: TGTGCCAGCAGCCAAGACCAGGCCACCTATGGCTACACCTTC.

The chain combines TRBV7-2 with TRBJ1-2, with unresolved D. The CDR3 covers 14 residues. The V and J ends lost 5 bases and 5 bases respectively, with 15 bases between them. Germline V gives CDR1 SGHTA, CDR2 FQGNSA. CDR3 bases: TGTGCCAGCAGCCTCGTCGCCAAAGATTATGGCTACACCTTC. Translating gives CASSLVAKDYGYTF. Supplemented by reference TRBV7-2 and TRBJ1-2, the full variable domain reads GAGVSQSPSNKVTEKGKDVELRCDPISGHTALYWYRQSLGQGLEFLIYFQGNSAPDKSGLPSDRFSAERTGGSVSTLTIQRTQQEDSAVYLCASSLVAKDYGYTFGSGTRLTVV.

DNA for the CDR3: TGCAGCGTCCGCCCGGGACAGGGGGCGGGATCGAATGAAGGAAAACTGTTTTTT. Translated: CSVRPGQGAGSNEGKLFF. The chain links TRBV29-1 to TRBJ1-4; 12 bases are a match to TRBD1. Trimming cost V 6 bases and J 10 bases; bases outside gene matches: 21. Per the germline V gene, CDR1 is SQVTM and CDR2 is ANQGSEA. The CDR3 is made up of 18 amino acids. Complete variable domain (other parts from reference TRBV29-1 and TRBJ1-4): SAVISQKPSRDICQRGTSLTIQCQVDSQVTMMFWYRQQPGQSLTLIATANQGSEATYESGFVIDKFPISRPNLTFSTLTVSNMSPEDSSIYLCSVRPGQGAGSNEGKLFFGSGTQLSVL.

V usage is TRBV6-4 and J usage is TRBJ2-1; 8 nucleotides agree with TRBD2. Germline trimming cut 2 bases from V and 2 bases from J; bases unmatched to any gene: 2. CDR3 length: 15 amino acids. The V gene's germline CDR1 is MRHNA and CDR2 SNTAGT. DNA for the CDR3: TGTGCCAGCAGTGACGAAGCGGGAGCCTACAATGAGCAGTTCTTC. Encoded protein: CASSDEAGAYNEQFF.

This clone was found once. The chain uses TRBV19 and TRBJ1-5; 9 nucleotides align to TRBD1. CDR1 is LNHDA and CDR2 is SQIVND in the germline V gene (reference sequence). V shed 5 bases, J shed 3 bases, and the junction held 11 bases outside the gene matches. CDR3 length: 17 residues. As DNA, the CDR3 is TGTGCCAGTAGTCGAACAGGGGGCTTCAATTCCAATCAGCCCCAGCATTTT. It is translated as CASSRTGGFNSNQPQHF.

V gene TRBV5-1 combines with J gene TRBJ2-1; TRBD2 matches at 12 bases. The CDR3 runs to 14 residues. V shed 5 bases, J shed 10 bases, and the junction held 7 bases outside the gene matches. Germline V gives CDR1 SGHRS, CDR2 YFSETQ. CDR3 sequence (DNA): TGCGCCAGCAGTAGACTAGCGGGAGTCGGGGAGCAGTTCTTC. It yields the protein CASSRLAGVGEQFF.

This clone has just a few counts. The chain couples TRBV10-3 to TRBJ1-1, with D possibly TRBD1 on 5 matching bases. V lost 8 bases, J lost 5 bases, and 18 bases lay in between. CDR1 is ENHRY, CDR2 SYGVKD, per germline. CDR3 length: 14 amino acids. CDR3 residues: CAIGTGYPGTEAFF. CDR3 DNA: TGTGCCATCGGCACAGGCTACCCGGGGACTGAAGCTTTCTTT.

This clone was seen just once. J is TRBJ2-7 and V is TRBV6-5, with 9 positions matching TRBD1. V lost 6 bases to trimming and J lost 5 bases; unmatched junction nucleotides: 8. Germline CDR1 is MNHEY and CDR2 is SVGAGI. CDR3 length: 14 amino acids. The CDR3 coding sequence is TGTGCCAGCAGCCGGGACAGGGACTTCCACGAGCAGTACTTC. It specifies CASSRDRDFHEQYF.

This clone was found once. The chain uses TRBV10-3 and TRBJ1-1; TRBD1 is a possible D gene (6 bases). The CDR3 loop spans 14 amino acids. Germline CDR1 reads ENHRY; CDR2 reads SYGVKD. The V end was cut by 10 bases, the J end by 0 bases, with 15 bases between. The chain's CDR3 is CATYTGNLNTEAFF. CDR3 DNA sequence: TGTGCCACGTATACAGGGAACCTGAACACTGAAGCTTTCTTT.

The CDR3 sequence is CASSPTGLGTGELFF. CDR3 DNA sequence: TGTGCCAGCAGCCCAACAGGGTTAGGCACCGGGGAGCTGTTTTTT. The V and J genes are TRBV7-7 and TRBJ2-2, with a tentative D call TRBD1 (6 bases). This CDR3 is 15 amino acids long. The germline V and J ends were trimmed by 5 bases and 4 bases, with 14 bases remaining between them. Germline values: CDR1 SSHAT, CDR2 FNYEAQ (reference sequence).